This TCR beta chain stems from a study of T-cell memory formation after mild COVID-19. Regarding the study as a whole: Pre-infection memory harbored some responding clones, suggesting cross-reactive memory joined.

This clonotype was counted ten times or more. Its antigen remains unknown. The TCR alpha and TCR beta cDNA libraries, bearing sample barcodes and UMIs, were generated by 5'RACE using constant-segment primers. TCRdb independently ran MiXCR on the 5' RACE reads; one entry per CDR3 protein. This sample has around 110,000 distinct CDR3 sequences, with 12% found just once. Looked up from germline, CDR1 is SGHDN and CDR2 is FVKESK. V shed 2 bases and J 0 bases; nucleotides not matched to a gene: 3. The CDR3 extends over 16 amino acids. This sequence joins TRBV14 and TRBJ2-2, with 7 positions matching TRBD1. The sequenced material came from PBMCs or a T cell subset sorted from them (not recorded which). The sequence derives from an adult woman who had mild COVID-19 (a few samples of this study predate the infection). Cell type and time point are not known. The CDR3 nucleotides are TGTGCCAGCAGCCAAATCGGGACAGCGAACACCGGGGAGCTGTTTTTT. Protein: CASSQIGTANTGELFF.